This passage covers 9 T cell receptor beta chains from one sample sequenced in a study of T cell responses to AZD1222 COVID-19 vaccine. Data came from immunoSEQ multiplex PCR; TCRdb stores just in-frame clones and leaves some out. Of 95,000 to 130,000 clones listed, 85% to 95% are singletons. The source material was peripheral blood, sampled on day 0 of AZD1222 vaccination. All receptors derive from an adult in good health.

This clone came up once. The CDR3 loop reads CASSLQGAQKGLEQYF. The CDR3 DNA follows: TGCGCCAGCAGCCTACAAGGGGCCCAGAAGGGTCTCGAGCAGTACTTC. The chain is built from TRBV5-1 and TRBJ2-7; D may be TRBD1 (5 bases). CDR3 length: 16 residues. The germline V and J ends were trimmed by 4 bases and 6 bases, with 23 bases remaining between them. Germline CDR1 and CDR2: SGHRS and YFSETQ. The full variable domain, completed using reference TRBV5-1 and TRBJ2-7, is KAGVTQTPRYLIKTRGQQVTLSCSPISGHRSVSWYQQTPGQGLQFLFEYFSETQRNKGNFPGRFSGRQFSNSRSEMNVSTLELGDSALYLCASSLQGAQKGLEQYFGPGTRLTVT.

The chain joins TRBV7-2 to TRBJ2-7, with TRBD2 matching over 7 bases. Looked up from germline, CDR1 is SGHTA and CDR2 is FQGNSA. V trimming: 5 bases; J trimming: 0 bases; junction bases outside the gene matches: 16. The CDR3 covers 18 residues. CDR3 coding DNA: TGTGCCAGCAGCGCTTCTAGAGGGGCTAGCGGATCCTCCTACGAGCAGTACTTC. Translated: CASSASRGASGSSYEQYF.

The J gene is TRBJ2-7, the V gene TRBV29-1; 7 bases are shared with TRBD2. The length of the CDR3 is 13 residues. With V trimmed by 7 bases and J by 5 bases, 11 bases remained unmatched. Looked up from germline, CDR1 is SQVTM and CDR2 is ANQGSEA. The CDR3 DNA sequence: TGCAGCGGGGGGGGACCCTCGAGGGACGAGCAGTACTTC. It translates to CSGGGPSRDEQYF.

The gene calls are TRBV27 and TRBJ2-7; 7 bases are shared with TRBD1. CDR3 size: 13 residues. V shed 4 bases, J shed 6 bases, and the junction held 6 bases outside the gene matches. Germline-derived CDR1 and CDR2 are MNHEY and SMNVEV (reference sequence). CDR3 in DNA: TGTGCCAGCAGTTACAGGGGCGATGTCGAGCAGTACTTC. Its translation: CASSYRGDVEQYF.

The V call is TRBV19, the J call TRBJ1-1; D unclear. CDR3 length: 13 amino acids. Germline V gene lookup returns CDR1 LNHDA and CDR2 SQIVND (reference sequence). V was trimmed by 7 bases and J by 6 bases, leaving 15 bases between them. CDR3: CASTLSSGAEAFF. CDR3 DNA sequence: TGTGCCAGTACCCTAAGCTCAGGCGCTGAAGCTTTCTTT.

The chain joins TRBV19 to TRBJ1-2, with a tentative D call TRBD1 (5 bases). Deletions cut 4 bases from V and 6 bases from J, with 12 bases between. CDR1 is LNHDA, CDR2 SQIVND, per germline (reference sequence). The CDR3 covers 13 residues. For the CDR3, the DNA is TGTGCCAGTAGTACAGGGTCGCCACATGGCTACACCTTC. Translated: CASSTGSPHGYTF.

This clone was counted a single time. The CDR3 sequence: CASSPHGERGEQYF. The CDR3 nucleotides read TGTGCCAGCAGTCCCCATGGGGAGAGAGGCGAGCAGTACTTC. The chain uses TRBV6-2 or TRBV6-3 and TRBJ2-7; D is perhaps TRBD2 (5 bases). Between the trimmed V and J ends, which lost 5 bases and 6 bases, there was a span of 17 bases. Germline loops: CDR1 MNHEY, CDR2 SVGEGT. The CDR3 is 14 residues long.

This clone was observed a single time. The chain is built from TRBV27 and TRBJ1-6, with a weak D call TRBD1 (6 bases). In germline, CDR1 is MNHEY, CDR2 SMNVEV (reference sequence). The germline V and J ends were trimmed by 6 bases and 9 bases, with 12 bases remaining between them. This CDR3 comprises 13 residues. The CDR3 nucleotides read TGTGCCAGCAGAGCAGGGGTTGGTTCACCCCTCCACTTT. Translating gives CASRAGVGSPLHF.

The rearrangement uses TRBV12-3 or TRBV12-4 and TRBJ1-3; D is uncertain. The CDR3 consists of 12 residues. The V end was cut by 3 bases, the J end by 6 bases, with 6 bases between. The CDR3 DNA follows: TGTGCCAGCAGTTTTTTGATAAACACCATATATTTT. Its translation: CASSFLINTIYF.